What follows is one T cell receptor beta chain and its context. Its specificity is unknown. Profiling relied on immunoSEQ multiplex PCR, and the TCRdb table lists in-frame clones only, not all of them. This table has around 140,000 clones, roughly nine tenths appearing once. The data belong to a study of T cell responses to AZD1222 COVID-19 vaccine. Looking at the study overall: Both about-4-week and about-12-week second-dose recipients were combined. Broader study findings: Across the whole spike, CD4 TCRs peaked at regions 160-218 and 743-854. After the peak T cell response, and only then, were repertoires sampled.

The sample was peripheral blood, taken on day 0 of AZD1222 vaccination. The TCR comes from an adult in good health.

DNA for the CDR3: TGTGCCAGCAGCTTAGCACAGTCCTTCACCGGGGAGCTGTTTTTT. Its protein is CASSLAQSFTGELFF. This chain uses TRBV7-2 with TRBJ2-2; D remains ambiguous. Germline V gene sequence: CDR1 SGHTA, CDR2 FQGNSA. V was pared by 0 bases and J by 4 bases, with 9 bases between. This CDR3 is built from 15 residues.